This TCR beta chain was identified during a study of T-cell memory formation after mild COVID-19. Study-level results: Clones that contracted from day 15 to 85 had balanced CD4/CD8; later expanders were CD4+ biased. Contracting clones localized mainly to CM and EM when CD4+ and mainly to EMRA when CD8+. Clonal second-wave expansions that peaked on day 37 had unconfirmed SARS-CoV-2 specificity.

Libraries for TCRalpha and TCRbeta carried sample barcodes and unique molecular identifiers via 5'RACE. TCRdb recomputed calls from the 5' RACE reads with MiXCR, one row per CDR3 protein. Of 400,000 or so distinct CDR3 sequences in the sample, 20% were seen once. This clonotype was counted only a few times. Its antigen remains unknown. V shed 5 bases and J shed 2 bases, with 13 bases lying between them. In germline, CDR1 is SGHVS, CDR2 FQNEAQ. CDR3 length: 14 residues. Sequencing was performed on PBMCs or a T cell subset sorted from them (not recorded which). The receptor comes from an adult woman who had mild COVID-19 (a few samples of this study predate the infection). Cell type and time point are not known. The chain links TRBV7-8 to TRBJ2-7; the D gene is possibly TRBD1 (6 bases). CDR3 sequence reads: CASSTTGNPYEQYF. The CDR3 nucleotides are TGTGCCAGCAGCACAACAGGGAACCCCTACGAGCAGTACTTC.